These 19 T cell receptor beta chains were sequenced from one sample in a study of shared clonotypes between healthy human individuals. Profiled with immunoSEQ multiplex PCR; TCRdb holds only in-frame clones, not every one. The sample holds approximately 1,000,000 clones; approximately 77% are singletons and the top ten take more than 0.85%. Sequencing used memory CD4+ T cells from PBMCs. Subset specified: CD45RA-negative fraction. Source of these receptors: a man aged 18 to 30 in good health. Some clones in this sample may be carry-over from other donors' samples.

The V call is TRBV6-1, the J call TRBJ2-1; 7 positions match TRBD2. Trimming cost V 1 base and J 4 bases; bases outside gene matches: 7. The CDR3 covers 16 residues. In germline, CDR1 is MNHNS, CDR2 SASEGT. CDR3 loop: CASSEGGRRGYNEQFF. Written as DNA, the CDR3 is TGTGCCAGCAGTGAAGGAGGTAGGCGGGGGTACAATGAGCAGTTCTTC.

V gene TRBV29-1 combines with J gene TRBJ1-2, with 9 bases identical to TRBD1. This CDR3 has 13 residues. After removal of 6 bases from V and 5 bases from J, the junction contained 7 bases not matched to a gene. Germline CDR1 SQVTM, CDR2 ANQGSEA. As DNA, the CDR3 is TGCAGCGTCACACAGGGGGCGGGTTATGGCTACACCTTC. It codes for CSVTQGAGYGYTF.

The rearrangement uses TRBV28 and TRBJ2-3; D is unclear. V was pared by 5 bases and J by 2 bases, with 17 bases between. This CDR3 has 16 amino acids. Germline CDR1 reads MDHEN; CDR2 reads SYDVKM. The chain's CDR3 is CASSLRLVWTTDTQYF. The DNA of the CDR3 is TGTGCCAGCAGTCTCCGACTCGTATGGACCACAGATACGCAGTATTTT.

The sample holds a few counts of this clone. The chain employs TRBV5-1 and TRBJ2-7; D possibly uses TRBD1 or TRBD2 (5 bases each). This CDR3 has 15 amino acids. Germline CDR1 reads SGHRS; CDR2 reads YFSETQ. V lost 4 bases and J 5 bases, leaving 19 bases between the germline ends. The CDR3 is CASSMGAGLGDEQYF. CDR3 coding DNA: TGCGCCAGCAGCATGGGCGCAGGGCTCGGGGACGAGCAGTACTTC.

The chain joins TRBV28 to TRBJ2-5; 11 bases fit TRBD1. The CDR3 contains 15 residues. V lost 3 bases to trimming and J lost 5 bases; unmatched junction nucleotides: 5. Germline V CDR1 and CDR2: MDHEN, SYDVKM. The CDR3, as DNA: TGTGCCAGCAGTTTTGGGGGACAGGGGGAGGAGACCCAGTACTTC. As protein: CASSFGGQGEETQYF.

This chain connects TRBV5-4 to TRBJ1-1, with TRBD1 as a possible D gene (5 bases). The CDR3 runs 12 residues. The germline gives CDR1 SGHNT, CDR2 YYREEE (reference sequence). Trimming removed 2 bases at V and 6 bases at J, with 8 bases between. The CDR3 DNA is TGTGCCAGCAGCTTTACGGGGGCTGAAGCTTTCTTT. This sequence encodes CASSFTGAEAFF.

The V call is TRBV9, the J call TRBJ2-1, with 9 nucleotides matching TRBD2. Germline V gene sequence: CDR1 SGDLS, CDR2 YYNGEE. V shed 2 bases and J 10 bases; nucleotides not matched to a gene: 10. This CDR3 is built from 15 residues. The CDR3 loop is CASSVEAGGPREQFF. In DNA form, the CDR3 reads TGTGCCAGCAGCGTCGAAGCGGGAGGCCCACGGGAGCAGTTCTTC. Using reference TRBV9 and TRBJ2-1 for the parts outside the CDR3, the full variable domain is DSGVTQTPKHLITATGQRVTLRCSPRSGDLSVYWYQQSLDQGLQFLIQYYNGEERAKGNILERFSAQQFPDLHSELNLSSLELGDSALYFCASSVEAGGPREQFFGPGTRLTVL.

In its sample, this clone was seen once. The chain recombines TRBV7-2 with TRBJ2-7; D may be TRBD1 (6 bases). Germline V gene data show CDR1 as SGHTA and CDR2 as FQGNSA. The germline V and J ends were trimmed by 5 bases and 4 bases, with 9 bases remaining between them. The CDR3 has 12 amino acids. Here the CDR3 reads CASSDDRYEQYF. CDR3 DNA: TGTGCCAGCAGCGACGACAGGTACGAGCAGTACTTC.

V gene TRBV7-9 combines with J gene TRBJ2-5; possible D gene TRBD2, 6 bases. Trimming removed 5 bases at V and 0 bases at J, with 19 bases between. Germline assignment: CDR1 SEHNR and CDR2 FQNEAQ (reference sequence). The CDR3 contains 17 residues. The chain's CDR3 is CASSLSGSGGYQETQYF. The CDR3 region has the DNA TGTGCCAGCAGCCTCTCCGGGAGCGGAGGGTACCAAGAGACCCAGTACTTC.

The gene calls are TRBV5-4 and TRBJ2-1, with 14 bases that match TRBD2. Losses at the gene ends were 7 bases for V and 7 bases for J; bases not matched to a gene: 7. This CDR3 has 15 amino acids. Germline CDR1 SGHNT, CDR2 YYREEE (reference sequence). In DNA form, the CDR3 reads TGTGCCAGCCGAACTGGGACTAGCGGGAGTAATGAGCAGTTCTTC. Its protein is CASRTGTSGSNEQFF.

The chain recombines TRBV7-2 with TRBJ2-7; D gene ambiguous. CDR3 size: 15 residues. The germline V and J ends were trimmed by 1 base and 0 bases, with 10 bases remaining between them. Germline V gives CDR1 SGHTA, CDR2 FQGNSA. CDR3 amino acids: CASSLGRGISYEQYF. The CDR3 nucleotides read TGTGCCAGCAGCTTAGGCCGTGGGATCTCCTACGAGCAGTACTTC.

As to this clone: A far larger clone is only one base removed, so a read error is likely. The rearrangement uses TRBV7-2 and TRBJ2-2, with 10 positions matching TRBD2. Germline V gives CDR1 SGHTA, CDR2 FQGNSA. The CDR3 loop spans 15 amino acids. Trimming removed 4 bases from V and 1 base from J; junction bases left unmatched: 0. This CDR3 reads CASSWTSGNTGELFF. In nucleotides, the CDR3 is TGTGCCAGCAGCTGGACTAGCGGGAACACCGGGGAGCTGTTTTTT.

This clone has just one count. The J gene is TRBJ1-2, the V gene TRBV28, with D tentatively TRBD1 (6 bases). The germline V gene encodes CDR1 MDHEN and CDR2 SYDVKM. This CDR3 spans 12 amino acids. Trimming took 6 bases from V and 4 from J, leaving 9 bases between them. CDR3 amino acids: CASRGQLYGYTF. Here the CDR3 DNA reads TGTGCCAGCAGAGGACAGCTCTATGGCTACACCTTC.

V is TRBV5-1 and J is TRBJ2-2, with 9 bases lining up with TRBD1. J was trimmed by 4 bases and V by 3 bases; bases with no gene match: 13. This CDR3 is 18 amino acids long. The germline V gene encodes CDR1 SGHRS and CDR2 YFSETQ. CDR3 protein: CASSYPPGQGLVTGELFF. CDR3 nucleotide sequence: TGCGCCAGCAGCTACCCCCCTGGACAGGGGTTGGTCACCGGGGAGCTGTTTTTT. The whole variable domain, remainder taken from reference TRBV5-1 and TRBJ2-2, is KAGVTQTPRYLIKTRGQQVTLSCSPISGHRSVSWYQQTPGQGLQFLFEYFSETQRNKGNFPGRFSGRQFSNSRSEMNVSTLELGDSALYLCASSYPPGQGLVTGELFFGEGSRLTVL.

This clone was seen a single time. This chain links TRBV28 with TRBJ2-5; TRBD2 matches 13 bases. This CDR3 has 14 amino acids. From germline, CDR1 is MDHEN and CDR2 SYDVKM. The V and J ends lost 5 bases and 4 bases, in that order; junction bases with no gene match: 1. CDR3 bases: TGTGCCAGCAGTGGGACTAGCGGGACAGAGACCCAGTACTTC. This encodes CASSGTSGTETQYF.

CDR3 sequence reads: CASRTGQNTEAFF. The CDR3 region has the DNA TGTGCCAGCAGAACCGGGCAGAACACTGAAGCTTTCTTT. This rearrangement joins TRBV28 to TRBJ1-1; no reliable D call. The CDR3 consists of 13 residues. Germline lookup yields CDR1 MDHEN and CDR2 SYDVKM. V gave up 6 bases and J gave up 1 base, with 9 bases separating them.

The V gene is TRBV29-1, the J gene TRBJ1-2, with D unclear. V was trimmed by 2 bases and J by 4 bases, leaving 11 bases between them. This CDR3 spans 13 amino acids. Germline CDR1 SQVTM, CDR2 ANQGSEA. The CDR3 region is CSVESGVFYGYTF. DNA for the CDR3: TGCAGCGTTGAATCGGGAGTATTCTATGGCTACACCTTC.

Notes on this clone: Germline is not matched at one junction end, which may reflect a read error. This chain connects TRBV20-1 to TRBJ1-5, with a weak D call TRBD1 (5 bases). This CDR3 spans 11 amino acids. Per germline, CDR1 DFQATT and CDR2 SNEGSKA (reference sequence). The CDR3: CSASGLQAQHF. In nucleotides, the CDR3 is TGCAGTGCCTCGGGACTTCAGGCCCAGCATTTT.

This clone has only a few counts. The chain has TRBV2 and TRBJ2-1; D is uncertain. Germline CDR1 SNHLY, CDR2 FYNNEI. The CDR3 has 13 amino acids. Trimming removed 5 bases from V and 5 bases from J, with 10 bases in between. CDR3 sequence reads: CASSQGRDNEQFF. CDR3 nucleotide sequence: TGTGCCAGCAGTCAAGGGCGAGACAATGAGCAGTTCTTC.